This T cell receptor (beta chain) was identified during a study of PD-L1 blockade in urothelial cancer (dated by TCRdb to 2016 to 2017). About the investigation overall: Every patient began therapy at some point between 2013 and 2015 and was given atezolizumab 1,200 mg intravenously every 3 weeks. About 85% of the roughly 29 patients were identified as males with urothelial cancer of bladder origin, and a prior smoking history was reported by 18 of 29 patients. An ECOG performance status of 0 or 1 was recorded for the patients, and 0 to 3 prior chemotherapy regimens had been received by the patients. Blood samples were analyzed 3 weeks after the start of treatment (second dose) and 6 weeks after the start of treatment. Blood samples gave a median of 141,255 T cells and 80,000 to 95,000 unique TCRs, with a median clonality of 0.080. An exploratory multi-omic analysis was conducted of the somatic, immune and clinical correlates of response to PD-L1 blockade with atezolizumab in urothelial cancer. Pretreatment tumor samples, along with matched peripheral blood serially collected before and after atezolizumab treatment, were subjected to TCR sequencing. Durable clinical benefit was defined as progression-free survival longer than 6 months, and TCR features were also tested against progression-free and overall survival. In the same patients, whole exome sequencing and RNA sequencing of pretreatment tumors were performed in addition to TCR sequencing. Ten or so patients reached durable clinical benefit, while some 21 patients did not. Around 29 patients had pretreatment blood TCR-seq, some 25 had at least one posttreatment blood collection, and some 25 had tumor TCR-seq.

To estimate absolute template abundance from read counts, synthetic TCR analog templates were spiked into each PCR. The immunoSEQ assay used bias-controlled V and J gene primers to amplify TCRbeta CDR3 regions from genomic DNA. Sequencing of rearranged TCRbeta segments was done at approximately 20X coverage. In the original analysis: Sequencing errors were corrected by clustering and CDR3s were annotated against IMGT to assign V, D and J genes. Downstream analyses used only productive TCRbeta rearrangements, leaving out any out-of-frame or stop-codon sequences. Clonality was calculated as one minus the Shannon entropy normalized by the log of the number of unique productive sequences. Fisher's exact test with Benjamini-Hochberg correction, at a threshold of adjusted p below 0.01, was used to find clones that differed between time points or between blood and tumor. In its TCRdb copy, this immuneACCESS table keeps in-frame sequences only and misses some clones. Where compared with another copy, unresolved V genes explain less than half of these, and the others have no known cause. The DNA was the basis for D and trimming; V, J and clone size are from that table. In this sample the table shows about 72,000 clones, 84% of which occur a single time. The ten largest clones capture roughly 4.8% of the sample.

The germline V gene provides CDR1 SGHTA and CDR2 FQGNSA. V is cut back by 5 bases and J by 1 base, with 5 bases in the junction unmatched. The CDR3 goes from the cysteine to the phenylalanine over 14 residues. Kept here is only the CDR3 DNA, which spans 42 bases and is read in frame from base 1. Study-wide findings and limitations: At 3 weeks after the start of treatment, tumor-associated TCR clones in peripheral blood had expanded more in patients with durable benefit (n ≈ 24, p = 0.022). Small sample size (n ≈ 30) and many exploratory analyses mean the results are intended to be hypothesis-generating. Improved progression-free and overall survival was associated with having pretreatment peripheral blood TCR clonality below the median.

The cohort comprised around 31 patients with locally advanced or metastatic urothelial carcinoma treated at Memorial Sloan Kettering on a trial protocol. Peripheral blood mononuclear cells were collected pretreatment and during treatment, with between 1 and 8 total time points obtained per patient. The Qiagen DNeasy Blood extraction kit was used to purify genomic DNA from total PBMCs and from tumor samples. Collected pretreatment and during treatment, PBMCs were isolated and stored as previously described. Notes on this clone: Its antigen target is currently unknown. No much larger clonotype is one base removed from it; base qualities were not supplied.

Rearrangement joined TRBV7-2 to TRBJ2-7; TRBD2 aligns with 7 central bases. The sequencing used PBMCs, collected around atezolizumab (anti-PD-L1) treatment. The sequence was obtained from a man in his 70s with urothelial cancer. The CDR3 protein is CASSLGTISYEQYF. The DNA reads TGTGCCAGCAGCCTTGGGACTATTTCCTACGAGCAGTACTTC.